A selection of T cell receptor beta chains follows, all from one sample in a study of T cell changes during pregnancy in multiple sclerosis. The repertoire was sequenced with immunoSEQ multiplex PCR; TCRdb's copy has only in-frame clones and lacks some. The data contain approximately 31,000 clones, around nine tenths of them singletons. The sample here was CD8+ T cells from peripheral blood mononuclear cells, taken in the second trimester of pregnancy. All receptors derive from a female donor with multiple sclerosis, enrolled in a pregnancy study. The CDR3 runs from the conserved cysteine through the conserved F or W. The D gene is left open where the match is weak. Some rows mark clone size as missing; the rest say once, few, many or name a class of expanded clone.

v_gene,j_gene,d_gene,abundance,CDR3aa,CDR3nt
TRBV27,TRBJ2-1,-,-,CASKSELYNEQFF,TGTGCCAGCAAGAGCGAGCTTTACAATGAGCAGTTCTTC
TRBV27,TRBJ2-1,-,-,CASSSRESYNEQFF,TGTGCCAGCAGTTCGAGGGAATCTTACAATGAGCAGTTCTTC
TRBV9,TRBJ2-1,-,-,CASSLNGVNEQFF,TGTGCCAGCAGCCTCAACGGGGTCAATGAGCAGTTCTTC
TRBV2,TRBJ1-3,-,-,CASSDVSRGNTIYF,TGTGCCAGCAGTGACGTTTCACGGGGAAACACCATATATTTT
TRBV5-5,TRBJ1-2,TRBD1,-,CASSLPSGTGVGYTF,TGTGCCAGCAGCTTGCCGTCCGGGACAGGGGTGGGCTACACCTTC
TRBV18,TRBJ2-7,TRBD2,once,CASSRGTRIGLEQYF,TGTGCCAGCTCACGGGGGACTAGAATCGGTCTCGAGCAGTACTTC
TRBV11-2,TRBJ2-7,TRBD1,-,CASSLSGTGDPYEQYF,TGTGCCAGCAGCTTATCCGGGACAGGGGATCCTTACGAGCAGTACTTC
TRBV6-1,TRBJ1-2,-,-,CASTPARDYTF,TGTGCCAGCACCCCCGCGCGGGACTACACCTTC
TRBV10-3,TRBJ2-7,-,-,CAISDLEQTEPSYEQYF,TGTGCCATCAGTGATCTCGAACAGACAGAACCCTCCTACGAGCAGTACTTC
TRBV6-1,TRBJ2-1,TRBD2,-,CASSDGLVGTEQFF,TGTGCCAGCAGTGATGGACTAGTTGGTACCGAGCAGTTCTTC
TRBV9,TRBJ2-7,TRBD2,-,CASSLRGVGREQYF,TGTGCCAGCAGCCTCCGGGGGGTGGGTAGGGAGCAGTACTTC
TRBV14,TRBJ2-1,-,-,CASSRIPTRSYNEQFF,TGTGCCAGCAGCCGAATCCCCACTCGCTCCTACAATGAGCAGTTCTTC
TRBV27,TRBJ2-2,TRBD2,once,CASTPRGSGRAAGELFF,TGTGCCAGCACCCCCCGGGGGAGCGGGAGGGCTGCCGGGGAGCTGTTTTTT
TRBV9,TRBJ2-2,TRBD2,once,CASSVTTSGTNTGELFF,TGTGCCAGCAGCGTCACGACTAGCGGGACCAACACCGGGGAGCTGTTTTTT
TRBV19,TRBJ1-2,-,-,CASSLQGDYGYTF,TGTGCCAGTAGTTTACAGGGTGACTATGGCTACACCTTC
TRBV11-2,TRBJ2-1,TRBD2,once,CASSPAPLSGRADNEQFF,TGTGCCAGCAGCCCAGCTCCCTTGAGCGGGAGGGCCGACAATGAGCAGTTCTTC
TRBV5-4,TRBJ2-7,TRBD2,-,CASSLGLAGGHYEQYF,TGTGCCAGCAGCCTGGGACTAGCGGGAGGGCACTACGAGCAGTACTTC
TRBV4-2,TRBJ2-7,TRBD1,medium-sized,CASSHGQGLVRYF,TGTGCCAGCAGCCACGGACAGGGCTTAGTTCGGTACTTC
TRBV6-4,TRBJ2-1,-,-,CASSDTESSYNEQFF,TGTGCCAGCAGTGACACAGAAAGCTCCTACAATGAGCAGTTCTTC
TRBV7-3,TRBJ2-1,TRBD2,-,CASSPGGGGQFF,TGTGCCAGCAGTCCCGGGGGGGGAGGGCAGTTCTTC
TRBV18,TRBJ2-7,-,-,CASSPSYTDEQYF,TGTGCCAGCTCACCAAGTTACACAGACGAGCAGTACTTC
TRBV7-3,TRBJ2-3,-,-,CASSRGLAGSDTQYF,TGTGCCAGCAGTCGCGGCCTGGCGGGCTCCGATACGCAGTATTTT
TRBV15,TRBJ1-3,TRBD1,-,CATSRTPTGGRGNTIYF,TGTGCCACCAGCAGAACCCCCACAGGGGGCAGAGGAAACACCATATATTTT
TRBV7-9,TRBJ1-2,-,-,CASSLGAQNYGYTF,TGTGCCAGCAGCTTGGGGGCCCAGAACTATGGCTACACCTTC
TRBV6-1,TRBJ1-5,-,-,CASSELGGGQPQHF,TGTGCCAGCAGTGAATTGGGGGGGGGTCAGCCCCAGCATTTT
TRBV9,TRBJ2-1,-,-,CASSVRGYNEQFF,TGTGCCAGCAGCGTCAGGGGCTACAATGAGCAGTTCTTC
TRBV5-6,TRBJ2-1,-,-,CASSTDRFYNEQFF,TGTGCCAGCAGCACCGACAGGTTCTACAATGAGCAGTTCTTC
TRBV6-6,TRBJ2-3,TRBD1,-,CASSYSTGVVTQYF,TGTGCCAGCAGTTACTCGACAGGGGTTGTTACGCAGTATTTT
TRBV11-2,TRBJ2-5,-,-,CASSLGGGGRQETQYF,TGTGCCAGCAGCTTAGGAGGGGGAGGGCGCCAAGAGACCCAGTACTTC
TRBV4-1,TRBJ1-5,-,-,CASSQSGTNQPQHF,TGCGCCAGCAGCCAATCCGGGACAAATCAGCCCCAGCATTTT
TRBV25-1,TRBJ1-2,-,-,CASSEIGLGVGYTF,TGTGCCAGCAGTGAAATTGGGCTGGGTGTGGGCTACACCTTC
TRBV19,TRBJ2-7,TRBD1,-,CASSYTGGSGYEQYF,TGTGCCAGTAGCTACACAGGGGGCTCGGGTTACGAGCAGTACTTC
TRBV11-3,TRBJ2-6,TRBD1,-,CASSTTTGYALSGANVLTF,TGTGCCAGCAGCACCACGACAGGGTACGCCCTCTCTGGGGCCAACGTCCTGACTTTC
TRBV6-1,TRBJ1-5,-,once,CASTGGDYSNQPQHF,TGTGCCAGCACGGGGGGTGACTATAGCAATCAGCCCCAGCATTTT
TRBV28,TRBJ2-3,-,-,CASSLREGHTDTQYF,TGTGCCAGCAGTTTGAGGGAGGGACACACAGATACGCAGTATTTT
TRBV2,TRBJ2-1,-,-,CASSDTDNEQFF,TGTGCCAGCAGTGATACAGATAATGAGCAGTTCTTC
TRBV27,TRBJ2-3,-,-,CASSLRGSTDTQYF,TGTGCCAGCAGTTTAAGGGGAAGCACAGATACGCAGTATTTT
TRBV6-1,TRBJ2-4,TRBD1,once,CANGQGFDIQYF,TGTGCCAACGGACAGGGATTTGACATTCAGTACTTC
TRBV15,TRBJ2-7,-,few,CATSRESGGSYEQYF,TGTGCCACCAGCAGAGAGTCCGGGGGAAGCTACGAGCAGTACTTC
TRBV5-6,TRBJ2-1,TRBD1,-,CASSPGGTGGFNEQFF,TGTGCCAGCAGCCCCGGAGGGACAGGGGGCTTCAATGAGCAGTTCTTC
TRBV5-4,TRBJ2-1,-,-,CASSLDLAEYNEQFF,TGTGCCAGCAGCTTGGATCTAGCAGAGTACAATGAGCAGTTCTTC
TRBV19,TRBJ1-2,TRBD1,-,CASSILYLTGGDGYTF,TGTGCCAGTAGTATCCTATACCTGACAGGGGGGGATGGCTACACCTTC
TRBV2,TRBJ2-1,TRBD2,-,CASGAGGLAELYNEQFF,TGTGCCAGCGGTGCCGGGGGACTAGCGGAGCTCTACAATGAGCAGTTCTTC
TRBV29-1,TRBJ1-1,-,few,CSVDVQGMNTEAFF,TGCAGCGTTGACGTTCAGGGGATGAACACTGAAGCTTTCTTT
TRBV19,TRBJ2-1,-,once,CASSILAVGPDNEQFF,TGTGCCAGTAGTATCTTAGCGGTGGGGCCGGACAATGAGCAGTTCTTC
TRBV27,TRBJ2-7,-,-,CASSLRLAYEQYF,TGTGCCAGCAGTTTGAGACTAGCCTACGAGCAGTACTTC
TRBV5-1,TRBJ2-7,-,-,CASSSSDPSYEQYF,TGCGCCAGCAGCTCGTCAGATCCTTCCTACGAGCAGTACTTC
TRBV4-1,TRBJ2-1,TRBD2,-,CASSQGPAGGGEQFF,TGCGCCAGCAGCCAAGGGCCAGCGGGGGGCGGTGAGCAGTTCTTC
TRBV9,TRBJ2-1,TRBD2,-,CASSPTSGSNYNEQFF,TGTGCCAGCAGCCCGACTAGCGGGAGTAACTACAATGAGCAGTTCTTC
TRBV29-1,TRBJ1-1,-,-,CSGRESEAFF,TGCAGCGGGAGGGAATCTGAAGCTTTCTTT
TRBV19,TRBJ2-7,TRBD2,-,CASSLVSGRSYEQYF,TGTGCCAGTAGCTTGGTTAGCGGGAGGTCCTACGAGCAGTACTTC
TRBV5-8,TRBJ1-1,-,-,CASSTPGGEMNTEAFF,TGTGCCAGCAGCACACCAGGAGGGGAGATGAACACTGAAGCTTTCTTT
TRBV4-3,TRBJ1-5,TRBD1,-,CASSQDRGQSNQPQHF,TGCGCCAGCAGCCAAGACAGGGGGCAAAGCAATCAGCCCCAGCATTTT
TRBV7-9,TRBJ2-5,TRBD1,-,CASSLPGQGVQETQYF,TGTGCCAGCAGCTTACCGGGACAGGGGGTCCAAGAGACCCAGTACTTC
TRBV4-1,TRBJ2-7,TRBD1,-,CASSQIPGQASYEQYF,TGCGCCAGCAGCCAAATACCGGGACAGGCTTCCTACGAGCAGTACTTC
TRBV4-2,TRBJ1-1,-,few,CASSRTGYTEAFF,TGTGCCAGCAGCCGAACAGGGTACACTGAAGCTTTCTTT
TRBV4-2,TRBJ2-7,TRBD2,few,CASSQLAETSYEQYF,TGTGCCAGCAGCCAACTAGCGGAGACCTCCTACGAGCAGTACTTC
TRBV5-3,TRBJ2-7,TRBD2,-,CARSKGLAGVWEQYF,TGTGCCAGAAGCAAAGGACTAGCGGGAGTGTGGGAGCAGTACTTC
TRBV5-1,TRBJ2-5,TRBD2,-,CASSRSGLAENQETQYF,TGCGCCAGCAGCCGGTCGGGACTAGCGGAAAACCAAGAGACCCAGTACTTC
TRBV6-5,TRBJ2-1,TRBD2,-,CASSYLAGSSNEQFF,TGTGCCAGCAGTTATCTAGCGGGATCGTCGAATGAGCAGTTCTTC